These 11 T cell receptor beta chains were all obtained from the same sample, sequenced in a study of tumor-infiltrating lymphocytes in primary liver carcinoma. The source material, 20-30 mg of unsorted bulk tissue, was used to co-extract RNA and DNA. Synthesis of TCR beta cDNA was carried out from about 0.55 ug total RNA with a constant-region primer. Three nested multiplex PCR rounds, a slightly modified ARM-PCR, produced the libraries for TCR beta. TRBV1-TRBV30 forward primers paired with a C-beta reverse primer were used in the first two PCR rounds, which ran around 10 cycles each. TCRdb used MiXCR to reprocess the multiplex PCR reads, holding one entry per CDR3 protein. The sample has about 96,000 distinct CDR3 sequences, about 70% seen once. The sample was tumor-adjacent normal liver tissue. These receptors all come from a man between 35 and 55 years old with primary liver carcinoma and hepatitis B virus infection.

Notes on this clonotype: Possible read error: a much larger clone is one base away. This sequence joins TRBV14 and TRBJ2-1; D possibly uses TRBD1 or TRBD2 (6 bases each). The CDR3 sequence is 16 residues long. The germline V gene encodes CDR1 SGHDN and CDR2 FVKESK. In DNA, the CDR3 is TGTGCCAGCAGCCCACTATTGAGGGGGGACCCCAATGAGCAGCTCTTC. Protein: CASSPLLRGDPNEQLF.

CDR3 bases: TGCAGCGCTGGAGCCGGGACAGGGGACGACGTGCAGTACTTC. This encodes CSAGAGTGDDVQYF. The chain couples TRBV29-1 to TRBJ2-7, with 10 bases that match TRBD1. The CDR3 covers 14 residues. The V and J ends lost 7 bases and 9 bases, in that order; junction bases with no gene match: 15. Per the germline V gene, CDR1 is SQVTM and CDR2 is ANQGSEA.

The sample holds many counts of this clonotype. The CDR3 spells CASSLQGRGGYNEQFF. As DNA, the CDR3 is TGTGCCAGCAGCTTACAAGGACGTGGTGGATACAATGAGCAGTTCTTC. The chain has TRBV7-9 and TRBJ2-1; D is uncertain. This CDR3 is 16 amino acids long. The ends were cut back, 2 bases at V and 4 bases at J, with 15 bases in the middle. CDR1 and CDR2 from the germline V gene are SEHNR and FQNEAQ (reference sequence). Looking up the rest from reference TRBV7-9 and TRBJ2-1 gives the full variable domain: DTGVSQNPRHKITKRGQNVTFRCDPISEHNRLYWYRQTLGQGPEFLTYFQNEAQLEKSRLLSDRFSAERPKGSFSTLEIQRTEQGDSAMYLCASSLQGRGGYNEQFFGPGTRLTVL.

About this clonotype itself: The junction differs from germline at one of its ends, possibly a read error. The J gene is TRBJ2-7, the V gene TRBV4-2, with unresolved D. Germline V gene sequence: CDR1 LGHNA, CDR2 YNFKEQ. This CDR3 is 17 amino acids long. CDR3 bases: TGTGCCAGCCCGAAGCTGCGAGTCCGGTACTACACCTATGAGCAGTACTTC. As protein: CASPKLRVRYYTYEQYF.

A word on this clonotype: This may be a read error: a much more frequent sequence differs by one nucleotide. The chain carries TRBV5-1 and TRBJ2-5; unclear D gene. The CDR3 length is 13 residues. The ends were cut back, 9 bases at V and 4 bases at J, with 16 bases in the middle. CDR1 is SGHRS and CDR2 is YFSETQ in the germline V gene. This CDR3 reads CANSFGGTETQYF. The CDR3 coding sequence is TGCGCCAACAGTTTCGGTGGAACAGAGACCCAGTACTTC.

About this clonotype itself: A much larger clonotype is one base distant, so this may be a read error. The chain uses TRBV10-3 and TRBJ1-6; D unresolved. V was pared by 11 bases and J by 6 bases, with 17 bases between. CDR1 and CDR2 from the germline V gene are ENHRY and SYGVKD. The CDR3 contains 14 residues. Here the CDR3 DNA reads TGTGCCGTCCGAGAGGATCTGGGTAATTCACCCCTCCACTTT. Amino acid sequence: CAVREDLGNSPLHF.

In its sample, this clonotype was seen many times. The gene calls are TRBV29-1 and TRBJ1-2, with D hard to call. Looked up from germline, CDR1 is SQVTM and CDR2 is ANQGSEA. V was clipped by 0 bases and J by 4 bases, with 9 bases between them. The length of the CDR3 is 13 residues. The CDR3 DNA reads as TGCAGCGTTGAAGATCCCGTGATCTATGGCTACACCTTC. This translates into CSVEDPVIYGYTF.

The sample holds a few counts of this clonotype. Possible read error: a much larger clone is one base away. The chain couples TRBV6-5 to TRBJ2-6; a possible D gene is TRBD1 (6 bases). Germline V lookup: CDR1 MNHEY, CDR2 SVGAGI. The CDR3 sequence is 17 residues long. The CDR3 sequence: CTSSPEAGAVGANVLTF. Here the CDR3 DNA reads TGTACCAGCAGTCCCGAGGCAGGGGCGGTCGGGGCCAACGTCCTGACTTTC.

This clonotype occurred many times. The chain combines TRBV29-1 with TRBJ2-1; TRBD2 aligns across 7 bases. Germline assignment: CDR1 SQVTM and CDR2 ANQGSEA. The junction had 4 bases not matched to a gene; V was cut back by 4 bases and J by 7 bases. The length of the CDR3 is 12 residues. CDR3 DNA: TGCAGCGTTGCACTAGCGAGGAATGAGCAGTTCTTC. It translates to CSVALARNEQFF.

Worth noting for this clonotype: This may arise from a read error, as a much more abundant clone is one base away. This chain uses TRBV6-1 with TRBJ2-7; 8 nucleotides match TRBD1. V was clipped by 6 bases and J by 5 bases; unmatched bases: 12. The CDR3 is made up of 15 amino acids. Germline values: CDR1 MNHNS, CDR2 SASEGT. For the CDR3, the DNA is TGTGCCAGCAGAAGCATAGGACAGGGAAGAGACGAGCAGTACTTC. Protein: CASRSIGQGRDEQYF.

Remarks on this clonotype: At one end the junction does not follow the germline gene, possibly because of a read error. The chain carries TRBV11-2 and TRBJ2-1; 8 nucleotides align to TRBD2. Germline CDR1 reads SGHAT; CDR2 reads FQNNGV. CDR3 size: 14 residues. The CDR3 DNA sequence: TGTGCCAACAGCCTAGCGGGCTCCTATAATGAGCAGTTCTTC. Translation gives CANSLAGSYNEQFF.